This T cell receptor (beta chain) is from a study of cytomegalovirus exposure and HLA in healthy donors. Study summary: Samples from HLA-typed donors yielded about 80 million unique TCRs in an early data release. Regarding the study as a whole: CMV serostatus was the only recorded immune exposure for donors. Researchers reported from a later analysis that most CMV-associated TCR beta chains appeared HLA-restricted. V segments that were indistinguishable, TRBV6-2 and TRBV6-3 among them, were omitted from analysis.

The CDR3 consists of 15 residues. The germline CDR1 and CDR2 sequences are SEHNR and FQNEAQ (reference sequence). V shed 4 bases, J shed 5 bases, and the junction held 7 bases outside the gene matches. Primers included in the PCR were 60 Vbeta and 13 Jbeta primers. Sequenced by immunoSEQ multiplex PCR; TCRdb stores in-frame clones only, minus some. The table includes about 79,000 clones, just over 70% detected once. This clone was seen a few times. Antigen: not known. The specimen sequenced was PBMCs. V usage is TRBV7-9 and J usage is TRBJ1-5, with 8 bases identical to TRBD1. The TCR comes from a man in his sixties in good health and CMV-seronegative. In nucleotides, the CDR3 is TGTGCCAGCAGCTCAGGCTCAGGGGGCCATCAGCCCCAGCATTTT. Translating it yields CASSSGSGGHQPQHF.